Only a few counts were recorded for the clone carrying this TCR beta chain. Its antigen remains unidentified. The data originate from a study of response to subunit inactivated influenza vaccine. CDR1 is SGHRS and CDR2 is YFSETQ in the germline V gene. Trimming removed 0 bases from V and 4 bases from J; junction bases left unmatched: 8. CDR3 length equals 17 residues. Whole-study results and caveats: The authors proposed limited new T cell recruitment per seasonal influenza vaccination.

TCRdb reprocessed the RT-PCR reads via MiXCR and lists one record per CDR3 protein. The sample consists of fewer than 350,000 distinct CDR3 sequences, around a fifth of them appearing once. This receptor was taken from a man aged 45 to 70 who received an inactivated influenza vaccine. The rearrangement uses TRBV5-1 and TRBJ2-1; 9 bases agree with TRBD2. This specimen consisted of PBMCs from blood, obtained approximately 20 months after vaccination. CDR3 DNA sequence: TGCGCCAGCAGCTTGGGCCTGCGGACTAGCGATTACAATGAGCAGTTCTTC. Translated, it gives CASSLGLRTSDYNEQFF.